A selection of T cell receptor beta chains follows, all from one sample in a study of cytomegalovirus exposure and HLA in healthy donors. The table came from immunoSEQ multiplex PCR; TCRdb's copy has only in-frame clones and leaves some out. The sample includes fewer than 400,000 clones, 88% of them seen just once. The source material was PBMCs. These receptors were collected from a man aged 25-45 years in good health and CMV-seronegative. CDR3s include the opening cysteine and the closing phenylalanine or tryptophan. The order of the fields is V gene, J gene, clone size, D gene, CDR3 DNA, CDR3 protein. D genes are given only for firm matches. Rows may omit the clone size; those that give it use once, few, many or a size class.

TRBV29-1	TRBJ1-3	NA	TRBD1	TGCAGCGTGGGCGAAGGGGGCACCGGAAACACCATATATTTT	CSVGEGGTGNTIYF
TRBV5-4	TRBJ2-7	NA	NA	TGTGCCAGCAGCTTTATCGGGGGTTCGCCTGTGCAGTACTTC	CASSFIGGSPVQYF
TRBV30	TRBJ1-2	NA	NA	TGTGCCTGGAGTGTACCGTCAGTTATTAACTATGGCTACACCTTC	CAWSVPSVINYGYTF
TRBV4-2	TRBJ1-1	NA	NA	TGTGCCAGCAGCCAACAGGAGGGACCTGAAGCTTTCTTT	CASSQQEGPEAFF
TRBV5-8	TRBJ1-2	NA	NA	TGTGCCAGCAGCTTGGCAGGGGATGTTTACTATGGCTACACCTTC	CASSLAGDVYYGYTF
TRBV13	TRBJ2-7	NA	TRBD2	TGTGCCAGCAGCTTGGCCCCGGGAGGACTAGCCAGGGAGCAGTACTTC	CASSLAPGGLAREQYF
TRBV7-6	TRBJ2-1	NA	TRBD2	TGTGCCAGCAGCATCAGGACTAGCGGGGTTCGGAATGAGCAGTTCTTC	CASSIRTSGVRNEQFF
TRBV5-4	TRBJ2-7	NA	TRBD2	TGTGCCAGCAGCTTGGTGGCTAGCGGGGCTCCCTCCTACGAGCAGTACTTC	CASSLVASGAPSYEQYF
TRBV9	TRBJ1-6	NA	TRBD1	TGTGCCAGCAGCGAAGGGACAGGGAATTCACCCCTCCACTTT	CASSEGTGNSPLHF
TRBV20-1	TRBJ2-3	NA	NA	TGCAGTGCCCCCTCCAGGGATACGCAGTATTTT	CSAPSRDTQYF
TRBV10-3	TRBJ2-3	NA	TRBD2	TGTGCCACCCTGGGGGGGGAGGTGGTAGATACGCAGTATTTT	CATLGGEVVDTQYF
TRBV9	TRBJ2-1	NA	TRBD2	TGTGCCAGCAGCGCCATGACTAGCGGGGGAACCTCCTACAATGAGCAGTTCTTC	CASSAMTSGGTSYNEQFF
TRBV5-6	TRBJ1-2	NA	TRBD1	TGTGCCAGCAGCCCTACAACAGGGGCCTATGGCTACACCTTC	CASSPTTGAYGYTF
TRBV2	TRBJ1-2	NA	TRBD1	TGTGCCAGCAGCCTGACAGGGGAAGGAAACTATGGCTACACCTTC	CASSLTGEGNYGYTF
TRBV11-3	TRBJ1-1	NA	NA	TGTGCCAGCGCGGCAGGAGGGGATACTGAAGCTTTCTTT	CASAAGGDTEAFF
TRBV6-6	TRBJ1-6	once	TRBD1	TGTGCCAGCAGCCCGGACCTGAGACAGGGCCGATCACCCCTCCACTTT	CASSPDLRQGRSPLHF
TRBV19	TRBJ1-2	once	TRBD1	TGTGCCACCGCCATATCCCGGGACAGGGGGCGCTTAAATGGCTACACCTTC	CATAISRDRGRLNGYTF
TRBV4-1	TRBJ1-2	NA	NA	TGCGCCAGCAGCCAAGAGATGGGCTTTGGCTACACCTTC	CASSQEMGFGYTF
TRBV6-1	TRBJ2-7	NA	NA	TGTGCCAGCAGTGAAGCTGGGGGGATGAACTCCTACGAGCAGTACTTC	CASSEAGGMNSYEQYF
TRBV2	TRBJ2-1	once	NA	TGTGCCAGCAGTGAGGACAGAGTGCAGTTCTTC	CASSEDRVQFF
TRBV7-2	TRBJ2-6	once	TRBD1	TGTGCCAGCAGCTTAAGTCCGACAGGGTTCTCTGGGGCCAACGTCCTGACTTTC	CASSLSPTGFSGANVLTF
TRBV6-4	TRBJ2-2	NA	NA	TGTGCCAGCAGTGCCCAGGGTGTCACCGGGGAGCTGTTTTTT	CASSAQGVTGELFF
TRBV6-1	TRBJ1-5	NA	TRBD1	TGTGCCAGCAGTGCCACGCCCGGGACAGGGCATAGCAATCAGCCCCAGCATTTT	CASSATPGTGHSNQPQHF
TRBV11-2	TRBJ1-2	NA	NA	TGTGCCAGCAGGCCCAGGACAGATAACTATGGCTACACCTTC	CASRPRTDNYGYTF
TRBV29-1	TRBJ2-2	NA	TRBD1	TGCAGCGTTGATTTGGACAGGGGTTCATCCGGGGAGCTGTTTTTT	CSVDLDRGSSGELFF
TRBV11-3	TRBJ2-7	NA	TRBD1	TGTGCCAGCAGCTGGGACAGCTCCTACGAGCAGTACTTC	CASSWDSSYEQYF
TRBV19	TRBJ1-1	NA	TRBD1	TGTGCCAGTAGTAGGGAATTGGGACAGCCGAGGAACACTGAAGCTTTCTTT	CASSRELGQPRNTEAFF
TRBV7-2	TRBJ2-7	NA	NA	TGTGCCAGCAGCCCCGACAGGGACTTCTACGAGCAGTACTTC	CASSPDRDFYEQYF
TRBV13	TRBJ2-7	NA	NA	TGTGCCAGCAGCCCCGGGGACAAATTCTACGAGCAGTACTTC	CASSPGDKFYEQYF
TRBV11-2	TRBJ1-5	NA	NA	TGTGCCAGCAGCTCTTCAACAGCCCAGCATTTT	CASSSSTAQHF
TRBV18	TRBJ1-5	NA	NA	TGTGCCAGCTCACGCGGGAATCAGCCCCAGCATTTT	CASSRGNQPQHF
TRBV5-1	TRBJ2-1	NA	NA	TGCGCCAGCAACGCAGGCGGGATCTCCTACAATGAGCAGTTCTTC	CASNAGGISYNEQFF
TRBV11-2	TRBJ2-7	NA	TRBD1	TGTGCCAGCAGCTCAGGGGGTGAGTCCCACGAGCAGTACTTC	CASSSGGESHEQYF
TRBV25-1	TRBJ2-7	NA	NA	TGTGCCAGCAGTACAGGTTACGAGCAGTACTTC	CASSTGYEQYF
TRBV6-1	TRBJ1-2	NA	NA	TGTGCCAGCAGTGTGGGGGCGACTTATGGCTACACCTTC	CASSVGATYGYTF
TRBV6-5	TRBJ2-1	NA	NA	TGTGCCAGCAGTCCGAACGAGCGCGATGAGCAGTTCTTC	CASSPNERDEQFF
TRBV7-2	TRBJ2-2	NA	TRBD2	TGTGCCAGCAGCTTATTGGCGGGGGGTACCGGGGAGCTGTTTTTT	CASSLLAGGTGELFF
TRBV2	TRBJ2-3	NA	TRBD1	TGTGCCAGCAGTGAGAGGGGACAGGGGACAGATACGCAGTATTTT	CASSERGQGTDTQYF
TRBV19	TRBJ2-3	NA	NA	TGTGCCCCGGAGGACACAGATACGCAGTATTTT	CAPEDTDTQYF
TRBV5-1	TRBJ2-1	once	TRBD1	TGCGCCAGCAGCTCCCAACAGGGGTCCCACAATGAGCAGTTCTTC	CASSSQQGSHNEQFF
TRBV11-2	TRBJ2-1	NA	NA	TGTGCCAGCAGCCAAACCGGGGGTTTCTACAATGAGCAGTTCTTC	CASSQTGGFYNEQFF
TRBV29-1	TRBJ1-5	NA	NA	TGCAGCGTTGAATTAGAGGGTGGCAGCAATCAGCCCCAGCATTTT	CSVELEGGSNQPQHF
TRBV28	TRBJ1-1	NA	NA	TGTGCCAGCAGCCTCAGGGGAATGCGAGCTTTCTTT	CASSLRGMRAFF
TRBV25-1	TRBJ2-2	NA	NA	TGTGCCAGCAGTGAAGCGACAGGAAGGTTAACCGGGGAGCTGTTTTTT	CASSEATGRLTGELFF
TRBV2	TRBJ2-5	NA	NA	TGTGCCAGCAGGCAGGCAGGGCAAGAGACCCAGTACTTC	CASRQAGQETQYF
TRBV7-9	TRBJ2-5	NA	NA	TGTGCCAGCAGCTTAGGGGGGGTATCCGAGACCCAGTACTTC	CASSLGGVSETQYF